This TCR beta chain was obtained from a study of blood T cell repertoires in COVID-19. About the research overall: Collection of acute and convalescent COVID-19 samples took place in the United States, Italy and Spain. The analysed material was cDNA or gDNA that came from T cells, B-cell-depleted T cells, or PBMCs.

The CDR3 has 12 amino acids. Losses at the gene ends were 4 bases for V and 6 bases for J; bases not matched to a gene: 2. Authors' data handling: Amplification with reference gene primers provided the estimates of nucleated cell counts. TCRdb's table, derived via immunoSEQ multiplex PCR, lists solely in-frame clones and lacks some. V and J calls and clone size are copied from that table; D and trimming were computed from the DNA. The profile covers 95,000 to 130,000 clones, with approximately 90% appearing a single time and less than 2% taken by the ten largest. The sample taken for sequencing was peripheral blood. This TCR was sampled from a human donor with active COVID-19. The donor label of this sample is uncertain. The chain couples TRBV12-3 or TRBV12-4 to TRBJ1-1; TRBD1 matches at 7 bases. The CDR3, as DNA: TGTGCCAGCAGTTCAGGGGGATCTGAAGCTTTCTTT. Protein product: CASSSGGSEAFF.